This entry concerns a single TCR beta chain. What it binds is not known. The protocol was immunoSEQ multiplex PCR, while the TCRdb copy is restricted to in-frame clones and leaves out a portion. Of 85,000 to 90,000 clones in the sample, around 90% were seen once. This entry belongs to a study of graft-versus-host responses after intestinal transplantation. At the level of the study: Recipients were given multivisceral, liver-intestinal, or isolated intestinal transplants. Study-level points and caveats: Recipient marrow harbored GvH clones, some of which surfaced first in ileum or blood.

The V gene end was trimmed by 7 bases and the J gene end by 5 bases; junction bases not matched to a gene: 11. This CDR3 has 16 amino acids. From germline, CDR1 is MDHEN and CDR2 SYDVKM. The TCR comes from a human donor who was the organ donor for an intestinal transplant. The V and J genes are TRBV28 and TRBJ2-1; 10 positions match TRBD2. This sample comprised unstimulated CD4+ T cells sorted from spleen or lymph node cells, obtained before transplant. In nucleotides, the CDR3 is TGTGCCAGCACCGCCCTAGCGGGGGTCAAAAACAATGAGCAGTTCTTC. It is translated as CASTALAGVKNNEQFF.